Many counts were recorded for the clone carrying this T cell receptor (beta chain). This record belongs to a study of blood T cells in healthy people across ages. Study-wide context: There was about one barcoded beta molecule captured by template switching per two T cells.

Germline assignment: CDR1 SGHTA and CDR2 FQGNSA. The length of the CDR3 is 13 residues. V shed 6 bases and J shed 3 bases, with 12 bases lying between them. Together with a sample-barcoded 5' primer, a J-beta primer mix was included in a second PCR lasting roughly 6 to 12 cycles. Each CDR3 protein is one row after TCRdb ran MiXCR on the 5' RACE reads. The profile shows fewer than 1,000,000 distinct CDR3 sequences, more than 40% of them singletons. The clonotype originates from a man aged 55 to 70 in good health. The sequenced material came from blood. The V gene is TRBV7-2, the J gene TRBJ2-7; D not certain. The CDR3 DNA follows: TGTGCCAGCAGTTTATCGTCCAGCTACGAGCAGTACTTC. This gives the protein CASSLSSSYEQYF.